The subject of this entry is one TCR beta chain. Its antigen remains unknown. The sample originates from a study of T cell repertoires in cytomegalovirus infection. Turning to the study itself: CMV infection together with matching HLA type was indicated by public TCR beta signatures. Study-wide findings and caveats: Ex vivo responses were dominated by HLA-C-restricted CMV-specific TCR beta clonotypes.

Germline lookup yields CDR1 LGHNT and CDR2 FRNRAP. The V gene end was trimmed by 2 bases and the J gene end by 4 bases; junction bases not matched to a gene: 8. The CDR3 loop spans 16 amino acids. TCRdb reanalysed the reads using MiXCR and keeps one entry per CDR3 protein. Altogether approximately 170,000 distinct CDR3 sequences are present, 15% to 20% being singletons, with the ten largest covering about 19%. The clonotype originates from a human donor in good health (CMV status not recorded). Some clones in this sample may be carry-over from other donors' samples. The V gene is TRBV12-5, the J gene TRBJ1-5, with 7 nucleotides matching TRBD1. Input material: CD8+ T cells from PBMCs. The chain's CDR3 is CASGLQTGYLNQPQHF. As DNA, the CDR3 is TGTGCTAGTGGTTTGCAGACAGGGTACCTTAATCAGCCCCAGCATTTT.